A selection of T cell receptor beta chains follows, all from one sample in a study of T-cell reconstitution after alpha-beta-depleted transplantation in children. TCRdb itself ran the PCR reads through MiXCR, one entry per CDR3 protein. Of fewer than 550,000 distinct CDR3 sequences listed, 15% to 20% are singletons. The source material was PBMCs, mostly from graft donor cells, sampled 360 days after TCRalphabeta/CD19-depleted stem cell transplant. The receptor set was obtained from a boy under two years old who had a stem cell transplant for Wiskott-Aldrich syndrome, so the T cells may come from the graft donor. Both conserved end residues are part of each CDR3. A D gene is named only where the DNA matches it firmly. A row's size may be missing; if present it is once, few, many or a size class.

J | size | V | D | CDR3 | DNA
TRBJ2-2 | - | TRBV24-1 | TRBD2 | CATSVAGLNTGELFF | TGTGCCACCAGTGTAGCGGGATTGAACACCGGGGAGCTGTTTTTT
TRBJ2-7 | - | TRBV2 | TRBD1 | CASILRTGQGGPYEQYF | TGTGCCAGTATACTCCGTACGGGACAGGGGGGCCCCTACGAGCAGTACTTC
TRBJ2-7 | - | TRBV5-1 | TRBD2 | CASSRSGRRSYEQYF | TGCGCCAGCAGCCGTAGCGGGAGGCGGTCCTACGAGCAGTACTTC
TRBJ2-1 | - | TRBV29-1 | - | CSAGLEQFF | TGCAGCGCCGGACTAGAGCAGTTCTTC
TRBJ2-3 | - | TRBV24-1 | - | CATSDPYSGDTQYF | TGTGCCACCAGTGATCCTTACAGCGGAGATACGCAGTATTTT
TRBJ2-1 | - | TRBV24-1 | TRBD1 | CATSDTDRGLKNEQFF | TGTGCCACCAGTGATACGGACAGGGGGCTAAAAAATGAGCAGTTCTTC
TRBJ1-5 | few | TRBV19 | - | CASSMRGYSNQPQHF | TGTGCCAGTAGTATGAGGGGCTATAGCAATCAGCCCCAGCATTTT
TRBJ2-7 | few | TRBV27 | - | CASKFGYEQYF | TGTGCCAGCAAATTCGGTTACGAGCAGTACTTC
TRBJ2-5 | few | TRBV4-1 | - | CASSQDPPHRDQETQYF | TGCGCCAGCAGCCAAGATCCGCCCCACAGGGACCAAGAGACCCAGTACTTC
TRBJ2-1 | few | TRBV20-1 | TRBD2 | CSARGSEASGRREQFF | TGCAGTGCTAGGGGTTCGGAGGCTAGCGGGAGGAGAGAGCAGTTCTTC
TRBJ1-1 | once | TRBV7-6 | - | CAGSFPGLMNTEAFF | TGTGCCGGCAGCTTCCCCGGACTGATGAACACTGAAGCTTTCTTT
TRBJ2-2 | - | TRBV5-1 | TRBD1 | CASSVRDRGHTGVLFF | TGCGCCAGCAGCGTCCGGGACAGGGGGCACACCGGGGTGCTGTTTTTT
TRBJ2-5 | - | TRBV7-6 | TRBD1 | CASSLRGQGSKTQYF | TGTGCCAGCAGCTTAAGAGGACAGGGTTCAAAGACCCAGTACTTC
TRBJ2-2 | few | TRBV10-3 | - | CAISESRVRANTGELFF | TGTGCCATCAGTGAGTCAAGGGTGCGCGCGAACACCGGGGAGCTGTTTTTT
TRBJ1-4 | few | TRBV2 | - | CASNLRQTNEKLFF | TGTGCCAGCAACCTCCGACAAACTAATGAAAAACTGTTTTTT
TRBJ2-1 | few | TRBV12-3/TRBV12-4 | TRBD1 | CASSHGTGAPQTDNEQFF | TGTGCCAGCAGTCATGGGACAGGGGCACCCCAAACAGACAATGAGCAGTTCTTC
TRBJ2-7 | few | TRBV10-3 | - | CAITGHNGYEQYF | TGTGCCATCACGGGACATAACGGATACGAGCAGTACTTC
TRBJ2-3 | - | TRBV29-1 | - | CSVGPNTDTQYF | TGCAGCGTTGGTCCCAACACAGATACGCAGTATTTT
TRBJ1-2 | - | TRBV12-3/TRBV12-4 | TRBD1 | CASSYQGARDGYTF | TGTGCCAGCAGTTACCAGGGGGCGCGGGATGGCTACACCTTC
TRBJ2-7 | few | TRBV5-1 | - | CASSLSRGRYEQYF | TGCGCCAGCAGCTTGTCCAGGGGGAGGTACGAGCAGTACTTC
TRBJ2-1 | medium-sized | TRBV10-3 | TRBD2 | CAISEEDQAGGNEQFF | TGTGCCATCAGTGAAGAGGACCAAGCCGGGGGGAATGAGCAGTTCTTC
TRBJ2-7 | few | TRBV7-9 | TRBD2 | CASSLIRTSGGHEQYF | TGTGCCAGCAGCTTAATCCGGACTAGCGGGGGCCACGAGCAGTACTTC
TRBJ2-5 | - | TRBV12-3/TRBV12-4 | TRBD2 | CASRRGLAEETQYF | TGTGCCAGCAGGCGGGGACTAGCGGAAGAGACCCAGTACTTC
TRBJ1-2 | - | TRBV7-8 | - | CASSLRPKANYGYTF | TGTGCCAGCAGCTTACGACCGAAAGCTAACTATGGCTACACCTTC
TRBJ2-1 | many | TRBV12-3/TRBV12-4 | TRBD2 | CASSSRTSGSYNEQFF | TGTGCCAGCAGTTCTCGGACTAGCGGGAGCTACAATGAGCAGTTCTTC
TRBJ2-7 | few | TRBV6-2/TRBV6-3 | - | CASRPSGPLAYEQYF | TGTGCCAGCAGACCATCCGGGCCCCTGGCCTACGAGCAGTACTTC
TRBJ2-2 | few | TRBV5-1 | TRBD2 | CASSLLAGASEKGELFF | TGCGCCAGCAGCTTGCTAGCGGGAGCCTCGGAGAAAGGGGAGCTGTTTTTT
TRBJ2-1 | - | TRBV3-1 | - | CASSQERRHYNEQFF | TGTGCCAGCAGCCAAGAGAGGAGGCATTACAATGAGCAGTTCTTC
TRBJ1-5 | - | TRBV30 | - | CAWSVHRNQPQHF | TGTGCCTGGAGTGTCCACCGCAATCAGCCCCAGCATTTT
TRBJ2-2 | - | TRBV4-2 | - | CASSLGQWAGELFF | TGTGCCAGCAGCCTCGGACAGTGGGCCGGGGAGCTGTTTTTT
TRBJ2-4 | - | TRBV30 | - | CAWSGYYAKNIQYF | TGTGCCTGGAGTGGGTATTATGCCAAAAACATTCAGTACTTC
TRBJ2-7 | - | TRBV5-1 | TRBD1 | CASSAGQGHYEQYF | TGCGCCAGCAGCGCGGGACAGGGCCACTACGAGCAGTACTTC
TRBJ1-1 | - | TRBV4-1 | - | CASSQVAGEAFF | TGCGCCAGCAGCCAAGTCGCAGGAGAAGCTTTCTTT
TRBJ2-5 | - | TRBV12-3/TRBV12-4 | - | CASRSAGWGETQYF | TGTGCCAGCAGAAGCGCAGGGTGGGGGGAGACCCAGTACTTC
TRBJ1-1 | few | TRBV10-3 | - | CAIRTEKNTEAFF | TGTGCCATCAGGACGGAGAAGAACACTGAAGCTTTCTTT
TRBJ2-3 | few | TRBV6-1 | TRBD2 | CASSDLRNSGGPTDTQYF | TGTGCCAGCAGTGACCTAAGGAATAGCGGGGGGCCAACAGATACGCAGTATTTT
TRBJ1-1 | - | TRBV20-1 | - | CSAPKGNTEAFF | TGCAGTGCTCCAAAGGGGAACACTGAAGCTTTCTTT
TRBJ1-5 | few | TRBV20-1 | - | CSARHFFQPQHF | TGCAGTGCTAGACACTTTTTTCAGCCCCAGCATTTT
TRBJ2-1 | - | TRBV10-3 | - | CAISDRAMGSYNEQFF | TGTGCCATCAGTGATCGAGCGATGGGGTCCTACAATGAGCAGTTCTTC
TRBJ2-7 | few | TRBV12-3/TRBV12-4 | - | CASSLAAYSYEQYF | TGTGCCAGCAGTTTAGCAGCTTACTCCTACGAGCAGTACTTC
TRBJ2-7 | few | TRBV6-2/TRBV6-3 | - | CASKWLDNSAYEQYF | TGTGCCAGCAAGTGGCTAGACAACTCTGCCTACGAGCAGTACTTC
TRBJ2-1 | few | TRBV29-1 | - | CSVGTTTGYNEQFF | TGCAGCGTTGGGACAACGACGGGGTACAATGAGCAGTTCTTC